This T cell receptor beta chain originates from a study of control samples from healthy donors and cancer patients. The assay was immunoSEQ multiplex PCR, and TCRdb's table has in-frame clones only and misses some. Of 150,000 to 200,000 clones in the sample, around 90% were seen once. The V gene lost 0 bases and the J gene lost 0 bases, with 5 bases spanning the gap. The CDR3 is 14 amino acids. Germline CDR1 reads LNHNV; CDR2 reads YYDKDF (reference sequence). This clonotype originated in a man aged 25-45 years in good health. The specimen was blood. This chain links TRBV15 with TRBJ1-1; D remains unclear. DNA of the CDR3: TGTGCCACCAGCAGAGACGTCGTGAACACTGAAGCTTTCTTT. Translation gives CATSRDVVNTEAFF.